This TCR beta chain came from a study of T-cell memory formation after mild COVID-19. TCRdb reprocessed the 5' RACE reads with MiXCR, giving one entry per CDR3 protein. The repertoire holds hundreds of thousands of distinct CDR3 sequences, with around a fifth as singletons. V dropped 6 bases and J dropped 3 bases, with 11 bases sitting between them. The CDR3 sequence is 13 residues long. The V and J genes are TRBV12-3 or TRBV12-4 and TRBJ1-1; weak D call: TRBD1 (6 bases). The sequence derives from a man aged 18-30 years who had mild COVID-19 (a few samples of this study predate the infection). Cell type and time point are not known. Sequenced: PBMCs or a T cell subset sorted from them (not recorded which). CDR3 in amino acids: CASRVDSYTEAFF. The CDR3 DNA reads TGTGCCAGCAGGGTGGACAGTTACACTGAAGCTTTCTTT.